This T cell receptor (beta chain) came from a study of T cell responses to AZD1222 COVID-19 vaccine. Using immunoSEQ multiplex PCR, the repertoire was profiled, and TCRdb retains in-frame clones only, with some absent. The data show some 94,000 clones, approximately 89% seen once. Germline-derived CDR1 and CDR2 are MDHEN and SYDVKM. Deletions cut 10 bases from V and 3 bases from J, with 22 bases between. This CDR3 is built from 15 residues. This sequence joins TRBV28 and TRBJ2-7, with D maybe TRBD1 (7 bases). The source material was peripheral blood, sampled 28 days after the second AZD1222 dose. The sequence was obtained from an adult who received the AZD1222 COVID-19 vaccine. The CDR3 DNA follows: TGTGCCACCGGGTACGCAGGGGGGCAATACTACGAGCAGTACTTC. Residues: CATGYAGGQYYEQYF.